Each of the 14 T cell receptor beta chains below was sequenced from the same sample in a study of OX40 agonist ivuxolimab in advanced cancers. TCRdb's table, derived via immunoSEQ multiplex PCR, lists solely in-frame clones and lacks some. This table has about 42,000 clones, 75% to 90% appearing once. This specimen was CD4+ or CD8+ T cells sorted from blood, taken in a trial of the OX40 agonist ivuxolimab. All receptors derive from an adult with an advanced solid tumor such as melanoma, head and neck, liver or kidney cancer.

The gene calls are TRBV5-1 and TRBJ2-2; no definite D call. The germline V and J ends were trimmed by 4 bases and 0 bases, with 10 bases remaining between them. Looked up from germline, CDR1 is SGHRS and CDR2 is YFSETQ. CDR3 size: 15 residues. CDR3 bases: TGCGCCAGCAGCCCAACATTCGCGAACACCGGGGAGCTGTTTTTT. Amino acid sequence: CASSPTFANTGELFF.

The rearrangement joins TRBV27 to TRBJ2-2; D might be TRBD1 or TRBD2, each matching 5 bases. Germline loops: CDR1 MNHEY, CDR2 SMNVEV (reference sequence). The CDR3 runs to 18 residues. V was shortened by 5 bases and J by 7 bases, with 26 bases between the two germline ends. The CDR3 protein is CASSPWGPTAFRGGELFF. CDR3 in DNA: TGTGCCAGCAGTCCATGGGGACCGACAGCCTTCCGTGGCGGGGAGCTGTTTTTT.

This clone was seen once. V usage is TRBV9 and J usage is TRBJ2-1, with 7 bases aligning to TRBD1. This CDR3 comprises 15 residues. Germline CDR1 reads SGDLS; CDR2 reads YYNGEE. V lost 0 bases to trimming and J lost 3 bases; unmatched junction nucleotides: 3. The CDR3 sequence is CASSVDGTDYNEQFF. CDR3 nucleotide sequence: TGTGCCAGCAGCGTAGATGGGACAGACTACAATGAGCAGTTCTTC.

V gene TRBV5-6 combines with J gene TRBJ2-1, with D tentatively TRBD2 (5 bases). Germline assignment: CDR1 SGHDT and CDR2 YYEEEE. This CDR3 has 16 residues. V gave up 0 bases and J gave up 0 bases, with 10 bases separating them. Written as DNA, the CDR3 is TGTGCCAGCAGCTTGGGTCCGGGGAGCTCCTACAATGAGCAGTTCTTC. This translates into CASSLGPGSSYNEQFF.

This clone has only one observation. V usage is TRBV29-1 and J usage is TRBJ2-1; no clear D. CDR1 and CDR2 (germline): SQVTM, ANQGSEA. V lost 3 bases and J lost 4, with 7 bases in between. CDR3 length: 12 amino acids. CDR3 amino acids: CSVENRYNEQFF. CDR3 bases: TGCAGCGTTGAGAATCGTTACAATGAGCAGTTCTTC.

This clone was seen a single time. The DNA for the CDR3 is TGTGCCAGCAGGAAAGGGGTGGGGGCTGATACGCAGTATTTT. Its translation is CASRKGVGADTQYF. The J gene is TRBJ2-3, the V gene TRBV6-1, with D possibly matching TRBD1 (6 bases). V was pared by 6 bases and J by 6 bases, with 16 bases between. The CDR3 is made up of 14 amino acids. CDR1 is MNHNS, CDR2 SASEGT, per germline.

The rearrangement links TRBV6-1 to TRBJ1-1; D remains unclear. V dropped 0 bases and J dropped 9 bases, with 2 bases sitting between them. Germline V gene data show CDR1 as MNHNS and CDR2 as SASEGT. This CDR3 has 10 residues. CDR3 in amino acids: CASSEAQAFF. The DNA of the CDR3 is TGTGCCAGCAGTGAAGCTCAAGCTTTCTTT.

This clone was recorded once. The chain links TRBV6-6 to TRBJ2-5, with a tentative D call TRBD2 (5 bases). The J call is in doubt because the DNA end fits TRBJ2-7 better. The CDR3 is 14 amino acids. In germline, CDR1 is MNHNY, CDR2 SVGAGI (reference sequence). CDR3: CASSPDSTWNEQYF. CDR3 nucleotides: TGTGCCAGCAGTCCGGACTCCACCTGGAACGAGCAGTACTTC.

The chain is built from TRBV11-2 and TRBJ1-1; D not resolved. Germline assignment: CDR1 SGHAT and CDR2 FQNNGV. The CDR3 length is 14 residues. Trimming left V 3 bases short and J 4 bases short, with 12 bases between. The CDR3 here is CASSLLGSGTEAFF. Here the CDR3 DNA reads TGTGCCAGCAGCTTGCTGGGGTCGGGCACTGAAGCTTTCTTT.

The chain employs TRBV5-4 and TRBJ1-1, with a weak D call TRBD1 (5 bases). CDR1 is SGHNT and CDR2 is YYREEE in the germline V gene (reference sequence). Between the trimmed V and J ends, which lost 4 bases and 4 bases, there was a span of 14 bases. This CDR3 region has 14 residues. The CDR3 loop is CASSGTTVSTEAFF. The CDR3 nucleotides are TGTGCCAGCAGCGGGACGACAGTTTCCACTGAAGCTTTCTTT.

The CDR3 DNA sequence: TGTGCCAGCAGTTACCGTCCCGGGACGGAGATGAACACTGAAGCTTTCTTT. This encodes CASSYRPGTEMNTEAFF. V and J are TRBV6-8 and TRBJ1-1, with D possibly being TRBD1 (5 bases). V was clipped by 2 bases and J by 0 bases, with 16 bases between them. Germline V gives CDR1 MNHGY, CDR2 SAAAGT. The CDR3 is 17 residues long.

A single count supports this clone. The chain has TRBV15 and TRBJ2-1; no clear D gene. CDR1 and CDR2 from the germline V gene are LNHNV and YYDKDF (reference sequence). The CDR3 has 13 residues. The V gene lost 4 bases and the J gene lost 10 bases, with 14 bases spanning the gap. CDR3 nucleotides: TGTGCCACCAGCATCGACCAACTCGGAGAGCAGTTCTTC. This encodes CATSIDQLGEQFF.

This clone occurred once. The chain uses TRBV19 and TRBJ1-2; no clear D gene. The V end was cut by 10 bases, the J end by 8 bases, with 17 bases between. The CDR3 totals 12 residues. Germline CDR1 is LNHDA and CDR2 is SQIVND (reference sequence). The CDR3 DNA is TGTGCCACGAATACCTGGTCCGGGGGCTACACCTTC. Translated: CATNTWSGGYTF.

The rearrangement joins TRBV10-1 to TRBJ2-1, with 8 bases fitting TRBD1. The junction had 1 base not matched to a gene; V was cut back by 3 bases and J by 6 bases. The germline gives CDR1 WNHNN, CDR2 SYGVQD (reference sequence). The CDR3 is 13 amino acids. This CDR3 reads CASSDRGPNEQFF. CDR3 nucleotides: TGCGCCAGCAGTGACAGGGGGCCCAATGAGCAGTTCTTC.